This entry lists 20 T cell receptor beta chains sequenced from one sample in a study of blood T cell repertoires in COVID-19. TCRdb's copy holds only in-frame clones and misses some; the assay was immunoSEQ multiplex PCR. The sample yields 200,000 to 250,000 clones, 80% to 90% seen once. Sequences were obtained from PBMCs or T cells enriched from blood (not recorded which). Receptor source: a woman between 18 and 30 years old in a cohort exposed to, infected with or recovered from COVID-19 (not recorded which).

The rearrangement uses TRBV6-5 and TRBJ1-2; maybe TRBD1 (5 bases). The CDR3 extends over 13 amino acids. The V and J ends lost 3 bases and 6 bases respectively, with 11 bases between them. Germline CDR1 and CDR2: MNHEY and SVGAGI. The DNA for the CDR3 is TGTGCCAGCAGTTATCTGGGGGGTGATGGCTACACCTTC. Translating gives CASSYLGGDGYTF.

V usage is TRBV12-5 and J usage is TRBJ2-5, with 8 bases aligning to TRBD2. The trim removed 6 bases at V and 5 bases at J, leaving 11 bases unmatched. The CDR3 loop spans 15 amino acids. Germline lookup yields CDR1 LGHNT and CDR2 FRNRAP. CDR3 in DNA: TGTGCTAGTGGCCCGATCTCGGGGGGGCACGAGACCCAGTACTTC. It yields the protein CASGPISGGHETQYF.

V and J are TRBV7-9 and TRBJ1-5; D perhaps matches TRBD1 (5 bases). The germline V gene encodes CDR1 SEHNR and CDR2 FQNEAQ (reference sequence). The CDR3 spans 13 residues. V was pared by 4 bases and J by 4 bases, with 8 bases between. The CDR3 sequence is CASSSQGNQPQHF. DNA of the CDR3: TGTGCCAGCAGCTCGCAGGGAAATCAGCCCCAGCATTTT.

V gene TRBV28 combines with J gene TRBJ2-4; 7 bases are shared with TRBD1. With 5 bases clipped from V and 7 bases from J, the junction kept 8 bases outside the gene matches. CDR1 and CDR2 (germline): MDHEN, SYDVKM. The CDR3 spans 14 residues. CDR3 in amino acids: CASSTTTGANIQYF. CDR3 DNA sequence: TGTGCCAGCAGTACTACAACAGGGGCGAACATTCAGTACTTC.

The chain links TRBV11-2 to TRBJ1-1; tentative D call: TRBD1 (5 bases). Trimming took 1 base from V and 4 from J, leaving 13 bases between them. The CDR3 is made up of 15 amino acids. The V gene's germline CDR1 is SGHAT and CDR2 FQNNGV. CDR3 loop: CASSLGREISTEAFF. CDR3 coding DNA: TGTGCCAGCAGCTTAGGCAGGGAAATCAGCACTGAAGCTTTCTTT.

V and J are TRBV4-1 and TRBJ2-1; 8 bases are shared with TRBD1. Germline values: CDR1 MGHRA, CDR2 YSYEKL. This CDR3 contains 13 residues. V shed 1 base and J 9 bases; nucleotides not matched to a gene: 2. CDR3 in amino acids: CASSQGQGIEQFF. CDR3 bases: TGCGCCAGCAGCCAAGGACAGGGGATTGAGCAGTTCTTC.

The chain carries TRBV7-8 and TRBJ1-6; tentatively, D is TRBD1 (5 bases). V dropped 4 bases and J dropped 4 bases, with 8 bases sitting between them. CDR1 and CDR2 (germline): SGHVS, FQNEAQ. This CDR3 region has 14 residues. This chain's CDR3 is CASSSKGYNSPLHF. DNA of the CDR3: TGTGCCAGCAGCTCCAAGGGGTATAATTCACCCCTCCACTTT. Using reference TRBV7-8 and TRBJ1-6 for the parts outside the CDR3, the full variable domain is GAGVSQSPRYKVAKRGQDVALRCDPISGHVSLFWYQQALGQGPEFLTYFQNEAQLDKSGLPSDRFFAERPEGSVSTLKIQRTQQEDSAVYLCASSSKGYNSPLHFGNGTRLTVT.

This clone was seen once. In DNA, the CDR3 is TGTGCCAGCAGTTCGGTTGGAGCAGGGGGCTACCTCTCTGGAAACACCATATATTTT. Protein: CASSSVGAGGYLSGNTIYF. The V and J genes are TRBV11-2 and TRBJ1-3; TRBD1 matches 8 bases. Germline V CDR1 and CDR2: SGHAT, FQNNGV. J gave up 0 bases and V 6 bases, and 16 bases lay outside the gene matches. The CDR3 is 19 residues long. Full variable domain (missing parts from reference TRBV11-2 and TRBJ1-3): EAGVAQSPRYKIIEKRQSVAFWCNPISGHATLYWYQQILGQGPKLLIQFQNNGVVDDSQLPKDRFSAERLKGVDSTLKIQPAKLEDSAVYLCASSSVGAGGYLSGNTIYFGEGSWLTVV.

There are a few counts of this clone. This rearrangement joins TRBV28 to TRBJ1-4, with TRBD1 as a possible D gene (5 bases). The CDR3 loop spans 15 amino acids. V lost 2 bases to trimming and J lost 10 bases, with 17 bases between them. Germline lookup yields CDR1 MDHEN and CDR2 SYDVKM. CDR3 sequence: CASSLGGTTMGKLFF. The CDR3 DNA reads TGTGCCAGCAGTTTAGGGGGGACCACTATGGGAAAACTGTTTTTT. The whole variable domain, remainder taken from reference TRBV28 and TRBJ1-4, is DVKVTQSSRYLVKRTGEKVFLECVQDMDHENMFWYRQDPGLGLRLIYFSYDVKMKEKGDIPEGYSVSREKKERFSLILESASTNQTSMYLCASSLGGTTMGKLFFGSGTQLSVL.

CDR3 bases: TGTGCCAGCAGCTTAGCGGCGCGGGGGGCTCCGGAGCAGTTCTTC. Residues: CASSLAARGAPEQFF. The chain links TRBV11-2 to TRBJ2-1; 8 bases align to TRBD2. The CDR3 is 15 residues long. Losses at the gene ends were 1 base for V and 10 bases for J; bases not matched to a gene: 9. Germline CDR1 SGHAT, CDR2 FQNNGV.

V is TRBV5-1 and J is TRBJ1-1; 7 bases fit TRBD1. Germline loops: CDR1 SGHRS, CDR2 YFSETQ. This CDR3 has 14 amino acids. J lost 5 bases, V lost 7 bases, and 11 bases had no gene match. CDR3 sequence (DNA): TGCGCCAGCGGTCGCCAAGGGGGCAGTACTGAAGCTTTCTTT. This codes for CASGRQGGSTEAFF.

The V call is TRBV4-2, the J call TRBJ2-3; 8 bases fit TRBD2. There are 16 residues in the CDR3. In germline, CDR1 is LGHNA, CDR2 YNFKEQ. V lost 0 bases, J lost 2 bases, and 4 bases stayed unmatched. The CDR3 region has the DNA TGTGCCAGCAGCCAAGAACTAGCGGCGCCCACAGATACGCAGTATTTT. The encoded protein is CASSQELAAPTDTQYF.

The rearrangement links TRBV9 to TRBJ2-2; D not resolved. CDR3 length: 14 amino acids. The V end was cut by 0 bases, the J end by 2 bases, with 5 bases between. Germline CDR1 reads SGDLS; CDR2 reads YYNGEE. In nucleotides, the CDR3 is TGTGCCAGCAGCGTAGAGCCTAACACCGGGGAGCTGTTTTTT. This sequence encodes CASSVEPNTGELFF.

This clone appeared a single time. The chain is built from TRBV18 and TRBJ1-6; D call uncertain. Trimming removed 0 bases at V and 0 bases at J, with 12 bases between. This CDR3 has 18 amino acids. From germline, CDR1 is KGHSH and CDR2 LQKENI. CDR3 amino acids: CASSPPRELSSYNSPLHF. Here the CDR3 DNA reads TGTGCCAGCTCACCACCGCGGGAGTTAAGCTCCTATAATTCACCCCTCCACTTT.

In DNA, the CDR3 is TGTGCCAGCAGCTGGGGGAGACAGGGGAACACTGAAGCTTTCTTT. As protein: CASSWGRQGNTEAFF. The chain employs TRBV7-8 and TRBJ1-1, with 7 bases lining up with TRBD1. From germline, CDR1 is SGHVS and CDR2 FQNEAQ. J lost 1 base, V lost 4 bases, and 6 bases had no gene match. The CDR3 has 15 residues.

This chain's CDR3 is CASGEPRGETQYF. For the CDR3, the DNA is TGTGCCAGCGGAGAGCCCCGAGGAGAGACCCAGTACTTC. The chain uses TRBV19 and TRBJ2-5; D unresolved. The V end lost 9 bases, the J end lost 4 bases, and 15 bases lay between the germline ends. CDR1 and CDR2 from the germline V gene are LNHDA and SQIVND (reference sequence). There are 13 residues in the CDR3.

V usage is TRBV5-6 and J usage is TRBJ1-6; 9 bases are shared with TRBD1. V lost 2 bases, J lost 10 bases, and 4 bases stayed unmatched. The CDR3 sequence is 14 residues long. Germline CDR1 and CDR2: SGHDT and YYEEEE. CDR3 coding DNA: TGTGCCAGCAGCTTAGGGACAGGGTCCTCACCCCTCCACTTT. It yields the protein CASSLGTGSSPLHF.

V gene TRBV3-1 (or the pseudogene TRBV3-2) combines with J gene TRBJ2-7, with 11 bases identical to TRBD2. With 4 bases clipped from V and 3 bases from J, the junction kept 5 bases outside the gene matches. Looked up from germline, CDR1 is LGHDT and CDR2 is YNNKEL (reference sequence). This CDR3 is 15 amino acids long. CDR3 DNA sequence: TGTGCCAGCAGCCCCCCCGGGACTAGCGGCTACGAGCAGTACTTC. Translating it yields CASSPPGTSGYEQYF.

The chain combines TRBV6-5 with TRBJ2-7, with 9 bases lining up with TRBD2. CDR1 MNHEY and CDR2 SVGAGI come from the germline V gene. V shed 2 bases, J shed 7 bases, and the junction held 9 bases outside the gene matches. The length of the CDR3 is 15 residues. The CDR3 coding sequence is TGTGCCAGCAGTTACGCCGGCGGGGGGGCGGAAGAGCAGTACTTC. Translation gives CASSYAGGGAEEQYF.

V gene TRBV19 combines with J gene TRBJ1-4; 7 bases align to TRBD1. Germline V gene sequence: CDR1 LNHDA, CDR2 SQIVND (reference sequence). Losses at the gene ends were 3 bases for V and 8 bases for J; bases not matched to a gene: 15. This CDR3 region has 17 residues. CDR3 sequence: CASSIAGRGVLSEKLFF. CDR3 nucleotides: TGTGCCAGTAGTATCGCCGGCAGGGGGGTCTTAAGCGAAAAACTGTTTTTT.